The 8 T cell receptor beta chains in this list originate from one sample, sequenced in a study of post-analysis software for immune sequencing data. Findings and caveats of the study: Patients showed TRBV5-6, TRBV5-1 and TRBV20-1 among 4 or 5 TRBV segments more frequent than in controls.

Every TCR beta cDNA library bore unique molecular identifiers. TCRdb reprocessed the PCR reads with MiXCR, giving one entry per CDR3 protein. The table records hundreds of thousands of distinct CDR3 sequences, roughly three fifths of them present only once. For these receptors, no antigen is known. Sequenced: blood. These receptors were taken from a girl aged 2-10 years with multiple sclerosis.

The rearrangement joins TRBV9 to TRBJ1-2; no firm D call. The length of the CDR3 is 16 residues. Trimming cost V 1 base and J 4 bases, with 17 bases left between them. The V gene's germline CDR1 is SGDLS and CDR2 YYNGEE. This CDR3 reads CASSVHNSLGSYGYTF. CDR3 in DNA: TGTGCCAGCAGCGTACACAACTCCCTAGGGAGCTATGGCTACACCTTC. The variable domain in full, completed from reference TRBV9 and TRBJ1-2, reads DSGVTQTPKHLITATGQRVTLRCSPRSGDLSVYWYQQSLDQGLQFLIQYYNGEERAKGNILERFSAQQFPDLHSELNLSSLELGDSALYFCASSVHNSLGSYGYTFGSGTRLTVV.

CDR3 DNA: TGCGCCAGCAGCTTGCCGGGGGCCGGGGAGCAGTACTTC. It codes for CASSLPGAGEQYF. The chain is built from TRBV5-1 and TRBJ2-7, with D perhaps assigned TRBD1 or TRBD2 (6 bases each). CDR3 length equals 13 residues. The V end lost 1 base, the J end lost 7 bases, and 12 bases lay between the germline ends. CDR1 and CDR2 (germline): SGHRS, YFSETQ. The whole variable domain, remainder taken from reference TRBV5-1 and TRBJ2-7, is KAGVTQTPRYLIKTRGQQVTLSCSPISGHRSVSWYQQTPGQGLQFLFEYFSETQRNKGNFPGRFSGRQFSNSRSEMNVSTLELGDSALYLCASSLPGAGEQYFGPGTRLTVT.

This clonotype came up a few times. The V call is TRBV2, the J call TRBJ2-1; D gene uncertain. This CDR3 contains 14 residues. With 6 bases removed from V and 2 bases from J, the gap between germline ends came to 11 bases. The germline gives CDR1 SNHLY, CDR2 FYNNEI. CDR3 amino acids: CASSPATPYNEQFF. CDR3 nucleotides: TGTGCCAGCAGCCCGGCCACCCCCTACAATGAGCAGTTCTTC. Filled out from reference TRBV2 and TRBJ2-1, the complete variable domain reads EPEVTQTPSHQVTQMGQEVILRCVPISNHLYFYWYRQILGQKVEFLVSFYNNEISEKSEIFDDQFSVERPDGSNFTLKIRSTKLEDSAMYFCASSPATPYNEQFFGPGTRLTVL.

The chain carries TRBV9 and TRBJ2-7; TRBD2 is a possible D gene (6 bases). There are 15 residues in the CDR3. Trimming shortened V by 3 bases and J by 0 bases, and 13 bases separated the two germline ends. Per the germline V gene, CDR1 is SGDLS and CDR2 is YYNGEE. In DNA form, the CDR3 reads TGTGCCAGCAGCGAGGGCGGGGCTAGCTCCTACGAGCAGTACTTC. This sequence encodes CASSEGGASSYEQYF.

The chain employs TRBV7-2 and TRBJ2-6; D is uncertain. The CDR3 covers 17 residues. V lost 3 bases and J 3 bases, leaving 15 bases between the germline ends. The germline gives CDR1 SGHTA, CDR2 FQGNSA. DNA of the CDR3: TGTGCCAGCAGCTTTCTTGTGAGCGCGTTTGGGGCCAACGTCCTGACTTTC. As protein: CASSFLVSAFGANVLTF.

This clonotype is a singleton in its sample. CDR3 in amino acids: CASSLQLGPSYGYTF. The DNA of the CDR3 is TGTGCCAGCAGCTTACAGCTCGGACCCTCCTATGGCTACACCTTC. This chain connects TRBV7-9 to TRBJ1-2; no reliable D call. This CDR3 is built from 15 residues. Per the germline V gene, CDR1 is SEHNR and CDR2 is FQNEAQ (reference sequence). V lost 2 bases and J lost 4, with 14 bases in between.

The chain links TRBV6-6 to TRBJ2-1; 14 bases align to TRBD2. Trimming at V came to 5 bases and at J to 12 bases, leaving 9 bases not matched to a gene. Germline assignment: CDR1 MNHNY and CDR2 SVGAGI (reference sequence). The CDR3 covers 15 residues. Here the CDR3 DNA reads TGTGCCAGCAGTGCCGGGACTAGCGGGAGTCTTCGGCAGTTCTTC. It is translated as CASSAGTSGSLRQFF.

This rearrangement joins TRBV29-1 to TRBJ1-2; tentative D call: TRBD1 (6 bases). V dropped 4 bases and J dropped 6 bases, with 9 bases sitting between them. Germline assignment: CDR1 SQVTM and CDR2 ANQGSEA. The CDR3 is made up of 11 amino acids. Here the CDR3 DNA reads TGCAGCGTTGGACAGGCGGATGGCTACACCTTC. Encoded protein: CSVGQADGYTF.